The sequence of this T cell receptor (beta chain) was determined in a study of human T cells and chemical hapten exposure. This CDR3 contains 11 residues. V lost 4 bases, J lost 10 bases, and 8 bases lay in between. This clonotype was seen many times. Time point here: patch test 1, 2 weeks after DPC sensitization. Noted treatment: therapeutic diphenylcyclopropenone sensitization with weekly scalp DPC. TCRdb re-called the RACE reads through MiXCR, storing one row per CDR3 protein. The table includes tens of thousands of distinct CDR3 sequences, 10% detected once. The TCR was taken from a woman aged 45-65 years with alopecia areata. Some clones in this sample may be carry-over from other donors' samples. The chain combines TRBV12-3 or TRBV12-4 with TRBJ2-1; a weak D match, TRBD2 (5 bases). The source was whole blood, collected in connection with sensitization to the hapten diphenylcyclopropenone (DPC). CDR3 sequence reads: CASSWRMEQFF. For the CDR3, the DNA is TGTGCCAGCAGTTGGAGGATGGAGCAGTTCTTC.